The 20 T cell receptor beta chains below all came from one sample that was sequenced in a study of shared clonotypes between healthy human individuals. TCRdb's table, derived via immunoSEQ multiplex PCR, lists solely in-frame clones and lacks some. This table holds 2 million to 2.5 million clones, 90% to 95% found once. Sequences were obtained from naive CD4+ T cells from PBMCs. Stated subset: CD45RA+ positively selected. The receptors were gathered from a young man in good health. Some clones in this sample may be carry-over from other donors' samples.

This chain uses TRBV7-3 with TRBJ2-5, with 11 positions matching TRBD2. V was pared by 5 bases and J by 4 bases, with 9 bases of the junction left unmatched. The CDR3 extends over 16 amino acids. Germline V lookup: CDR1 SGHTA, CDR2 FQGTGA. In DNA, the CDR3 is TGTGCCAGCAGCCATACTAGCGGGAGAGGCGGAGAGACCCAGTACTTC. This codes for CASSHTSGRGGETQYF. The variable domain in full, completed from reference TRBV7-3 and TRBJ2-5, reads GAGVSQTPSNKVTEKGKYVELRCDPISGHTALYWYRQSLGQGPEFLIYFQGTGAADDSGLPNDRFFAVRPEGSVSTLKIQRTERGDSAVYLCASSHTSGRGGETQYFGPGTRLLVL.

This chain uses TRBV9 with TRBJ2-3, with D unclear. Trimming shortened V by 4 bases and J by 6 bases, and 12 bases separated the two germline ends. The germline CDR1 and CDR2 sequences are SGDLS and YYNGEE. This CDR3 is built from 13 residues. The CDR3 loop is CASSPNFEDTQYF. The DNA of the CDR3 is TGTGCCAGCAGCCCCAATTTTGAGGATACGCAGTATTTT.

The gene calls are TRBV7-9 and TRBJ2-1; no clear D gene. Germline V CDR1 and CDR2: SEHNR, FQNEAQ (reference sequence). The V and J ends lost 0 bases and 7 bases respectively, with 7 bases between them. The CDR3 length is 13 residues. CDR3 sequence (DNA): TGTGCCAGCAGCTTAGCAGGGTGGAATGAGCAGTTCTTC. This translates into CASSLAGWNEQFF. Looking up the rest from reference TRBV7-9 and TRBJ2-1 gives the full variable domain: DTGVSQNPRHKITKRGQNVTFRCDPISEHNRLYWYRQTLGQGPEFLTYFQNEAQLEKSRLLSDRFSAERPKGSFSTLEIQRTEQGDSAMYLCASSLAGWNEQFFGPGTRLTVL.

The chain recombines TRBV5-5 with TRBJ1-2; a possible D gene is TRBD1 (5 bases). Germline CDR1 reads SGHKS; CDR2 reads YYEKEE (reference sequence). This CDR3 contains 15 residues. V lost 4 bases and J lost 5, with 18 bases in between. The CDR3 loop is CASSGGTQSRYGYTF. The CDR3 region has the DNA TGTGCCAGCAGCGGCGGGACGCAAAGCCGATATGGCTACACCTTC.

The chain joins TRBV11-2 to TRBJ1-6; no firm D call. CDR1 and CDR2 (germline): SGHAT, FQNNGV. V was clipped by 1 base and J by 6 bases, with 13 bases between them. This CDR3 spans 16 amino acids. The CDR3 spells CASSLAGGFSNSPLHF. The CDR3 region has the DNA TGTGCCAGCAGCTTAGCAGGAGGGTTCAGTAATTCACCCCTCCACTTT.

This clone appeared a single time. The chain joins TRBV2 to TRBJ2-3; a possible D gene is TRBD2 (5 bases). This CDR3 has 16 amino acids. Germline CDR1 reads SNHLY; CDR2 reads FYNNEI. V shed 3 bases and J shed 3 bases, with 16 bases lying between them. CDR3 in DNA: TGTGCCAGCAGTGAGCGGGCGGGTTTGGGGACAGATACGCAGTATTTT. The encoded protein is CASSERAGLGTDTQYF.

This CDR3 reads CSGAGQGNTEAFF. The CDR3 DNA reads TGCAGCGGGGCGGGACAGGGGAACACTGAAGCTTTCTTT. This rearrangement joins TRBV29-1 to TRBJ1-1, with 9 bases lining up with TRBD1. In germline, CDR1 is SQVTM, CDR2 ANQGSEA. The CDR3 contains 13 residues. J gave up 1 base and V 7 bases, and 4 bases lay outside the gene matches.

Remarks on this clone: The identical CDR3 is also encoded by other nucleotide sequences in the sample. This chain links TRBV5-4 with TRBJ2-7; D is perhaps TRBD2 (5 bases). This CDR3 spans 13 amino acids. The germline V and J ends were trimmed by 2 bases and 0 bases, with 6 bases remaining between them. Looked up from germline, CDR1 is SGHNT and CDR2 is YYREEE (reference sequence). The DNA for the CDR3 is TGTGCCAGCAGCTTTGGGAGCTCCTACGAGCAGTACTTC. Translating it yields CASSFGSSYEQYF. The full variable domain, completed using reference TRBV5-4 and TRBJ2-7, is ETGVTQSPTHLIKTRGQQVTLRCSSQSGHNTVSWYQQALGQGPQFIFQYYREEENGRGNFPPRFSGLQFPNYSSELNVNALELDDSALYLCASSFGSSYEQYFGPGTRLTVT.

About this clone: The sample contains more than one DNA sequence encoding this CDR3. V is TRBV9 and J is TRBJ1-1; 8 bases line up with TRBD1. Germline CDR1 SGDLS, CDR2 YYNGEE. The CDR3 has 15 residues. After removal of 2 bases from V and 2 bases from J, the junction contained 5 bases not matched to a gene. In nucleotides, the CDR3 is TGTGCCAGCAGCGTCGACAGGGGCCCAAACACTGAAGCTTTCTTT. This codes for CASSVDRGPNTEAFF.

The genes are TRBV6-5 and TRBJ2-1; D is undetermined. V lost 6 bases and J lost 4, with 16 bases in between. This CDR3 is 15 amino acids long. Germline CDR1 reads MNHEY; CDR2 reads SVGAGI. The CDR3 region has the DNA TGTGCCAGCAGCCAACAGTCCTCATCATACAATGAGCAGTTCTTC. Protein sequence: CASSQQSSSYNEQFF.

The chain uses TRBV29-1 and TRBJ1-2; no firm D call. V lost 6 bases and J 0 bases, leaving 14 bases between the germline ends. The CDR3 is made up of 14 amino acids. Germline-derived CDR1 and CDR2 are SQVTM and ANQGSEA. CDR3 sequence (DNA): TGCAGCGTCCGCTCGGGTAGTTCTAACTATGGCTACACCTTC. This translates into CSVRSGSSNYGYTF.

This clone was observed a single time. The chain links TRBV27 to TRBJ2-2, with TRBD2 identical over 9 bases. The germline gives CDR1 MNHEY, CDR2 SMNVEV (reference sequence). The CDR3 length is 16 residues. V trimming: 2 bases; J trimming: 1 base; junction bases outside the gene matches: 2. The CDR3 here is CASSLPAGGNTGELFF. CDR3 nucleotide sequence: TGTGCCAGCAGTTTACCAGCGGGAGGGAACACCGGGGAGCTGTTTTTT.

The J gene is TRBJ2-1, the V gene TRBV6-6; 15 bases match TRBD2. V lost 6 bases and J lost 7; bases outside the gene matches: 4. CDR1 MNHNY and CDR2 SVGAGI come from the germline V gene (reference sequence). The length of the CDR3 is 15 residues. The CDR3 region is CASSSGTSGRNEQFF. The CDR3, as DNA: TGTGCCAGCAGCTCCGGGACTAGCGGGAGGAATGAGCAGTTCTTC.

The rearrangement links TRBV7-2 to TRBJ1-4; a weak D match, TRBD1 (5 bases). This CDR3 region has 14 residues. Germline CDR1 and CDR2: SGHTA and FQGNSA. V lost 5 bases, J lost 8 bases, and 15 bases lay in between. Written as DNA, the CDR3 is TGTGCCAGCAGCACCCCCGGGCCAGGGGAAAAACTGTTTTTT. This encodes CASSTPGPGEKLFF.

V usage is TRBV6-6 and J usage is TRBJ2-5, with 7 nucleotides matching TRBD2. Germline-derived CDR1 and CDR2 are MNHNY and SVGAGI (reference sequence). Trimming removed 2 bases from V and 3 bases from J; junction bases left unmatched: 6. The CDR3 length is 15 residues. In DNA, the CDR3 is TGTGCCAGCAGTTACCACGGACTAGGGGAAGAGACCCAGTACTTC. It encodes CASSYHGLGEETQYF.

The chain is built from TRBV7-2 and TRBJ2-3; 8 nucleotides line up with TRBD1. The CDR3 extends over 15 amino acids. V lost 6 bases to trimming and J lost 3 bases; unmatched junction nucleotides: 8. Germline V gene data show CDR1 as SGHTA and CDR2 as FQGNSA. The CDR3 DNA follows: TGTGCCAGCAGTTGGCTAGGACAGGGAACAGATACGCAGTATTTT. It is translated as CASSWLGQGTDTQYF.

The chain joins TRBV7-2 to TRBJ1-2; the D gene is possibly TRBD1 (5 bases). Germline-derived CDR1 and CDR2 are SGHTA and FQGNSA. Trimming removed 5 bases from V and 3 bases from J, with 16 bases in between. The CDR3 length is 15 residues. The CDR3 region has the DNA TGTGCCAGCAGCCCTACGGGACGGCGAGACTATGGCTACACCTTC. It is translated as CASSPTGRRDYGYTF.

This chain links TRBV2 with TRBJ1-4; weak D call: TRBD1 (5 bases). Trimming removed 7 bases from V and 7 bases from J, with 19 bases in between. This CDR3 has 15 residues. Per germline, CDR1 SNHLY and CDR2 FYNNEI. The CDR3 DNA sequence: TGTGCCAGCACCAGAAGCAGGGAACTGGGTGAAAAACTGTTTTTT. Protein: CASTRSRELGEKLFF.

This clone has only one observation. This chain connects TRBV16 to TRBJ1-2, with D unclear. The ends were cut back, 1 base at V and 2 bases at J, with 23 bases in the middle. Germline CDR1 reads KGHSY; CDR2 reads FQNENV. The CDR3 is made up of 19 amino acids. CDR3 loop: CASSQLGIGPAMANYGYTF. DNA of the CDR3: TGTGCCAGCAGCCAATTAGGAATCGGGCCCGCTATGGCCAACTATGGCTACACCTTC.

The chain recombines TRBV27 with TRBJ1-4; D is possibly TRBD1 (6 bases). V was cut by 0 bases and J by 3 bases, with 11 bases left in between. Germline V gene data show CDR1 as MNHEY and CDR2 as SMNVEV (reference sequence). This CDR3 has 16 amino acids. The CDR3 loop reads CASSLSERGSNEKLFF. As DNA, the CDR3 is TGTGCCAGCAGTTTATCGGAAAGGGGGTCTAATGAAAAACTGTTTTTT.